Following are 15 T cell receptor beta chains from one sample sequenced in a study of blood T cell repertoires in COVID-19. The assay was immunoSEQ multiplex PCR, and TCRdb's table has in-frame clones only and misses some. The sample has roughly 140,000 clones, 81% seen once; the top ten hold more than 8%. The sample comprised peripheral blood. Receptor source: a human donor in a cohort sampled during active COVID-19.

The rearrangement joins TRBV19 to TRBJ2-1; D gene unclear. The germline V and J ends were trimmed by 0 bases and 0 bases, with 6 bases remaining between them. The CDR3 loop spans 15 amino acids. From germline, CDR1 is LNHDA and CDR2 SQIVND (reference sequence). The CDR3 DNA is TGTGCCAGTAGTATAGAATCCAGCTCCTACAATGAGCAGTTCTTC. This encodes CASSIESSSYNEQFF.

J is TRBJ2-3 and V is TRBV4-1; TRBD2 agrees at 10 bases. This CDR3 has 16 amino acids. Germline lookup yields CDR1 MGHRA and CDR2 YSYEKL. Trimming removed 4 bases from V and 5 bases from J; junction bases left unmatched: 9. As DNA, the CDR3 is TGCGCCAGCAGCCCCATAGCGGGAGGACCTCGAGATACGCAGTATTTT. Its protein is CASSPIAGGPRDTQYF.

V usage is TRBV18 and J usage is TRBJ1-5; 7 bases fit TRBD1. The germline gives CDR1 KGHSH, CDR2 LQKENI. Trimming at V came to 5 bases and at J to 9 bases, leaving 10 bases not matched to a gene. CDR3 length: 14 residues. The CDR3 sequence: CASSNEGAQGPQHF. CDR3 bases: TGTGCCAGCTCAAACGAGGGGGCGCAAGGGCCCCAGCATTTT.

This clone appeared a few times. The CDR3 reads CASRVADAAYNEQFF. The CDR3 region has the DNA TGTGCCAGCAGGGTAGCGGACGCCGCCTACAATGAGCAGTTCTTC. This sequence joins TRBV7-2 and TRBJ2-1; the D gene is possibly TRBD2 (6 bases). Germline V lookup: CDR1 SGHTA, CDR2 FQGNSA. Trimming left V 6 bases short and J 2 bases short, with 14 bases between. The CDR3 has 15 residues.

The chain is built from TRBV27 and TRBJ2-7; 8 bases agree with TRBD2. V was pared by 2 bases and J by 3 bases, with 6 bases of the junction left unmatched. This CDR3 comprises 15 residues. Germline V lookup: CDR1 MNHEY, CDR2 SMNVEV (reference sequence). The CDR3 spells CASSLRPGTSYEQYF. CDR3 coding DNA: TGTGCCAGCAGTTTACGGCCAGGGACTAGCTACGAGCAGTACTTC.

V gene TRBV24-1 combines with J gene TRBJ2-5; D unclear. Trimming removed 2 bases at V and 5 bases at J, with 14 bases between. Germline loops: CDR1 KGHDR, CDR2 SFDVKD. This CDR3 is 15 amino acids long. The CDR3 coding sequence is TGTGCCACCAGTGATTCCAGAACAAGGCGGGAGACCCAGTACTTC. As protein: CATSDSRTRRETQYF.

The V and J genes are TRBV7-8 and TRBJ2-7, with 8 bases that match TRBD2. CDR1 SGHVS and CDR2 FQNEAQ come from the germline V gene. This CDR3 region has 14 residues. Trimming at V came to 5 bases and at J to 4 bases, leaving 7 bases not matched to a gene. The CDR3 sequence is CASSALLAAYEQYF. The CDR3 DNA is TGTGCCAGCAGCGCGCTACTAGCGGCATACGAGCAGTACTTC.

In its sample, this clone was seen once. The chain couples TRBV2 to TRBJ1-4; possibly TRBD1 for D (5 bases). The V end lost 7 bases, the J end lost 5 bases, and 11 bases lay between the germline ends. The CDR3 consists of 13 residues. Germline lookup yields CDR1 SNHLY and CDR2 FYNNEI. The CDR3 nucleotides are TGTGCCAGCACCGGGAGGGGAAATGAAAAACTGTTTTTT. It translates to CASTGRGNEKLFF.

This clone occurred once. The chain recombines TRBV11-1 with TRBJ1-2, with 12 bases matching TRBD1. This CDR3 has 14 residues. Germline CDR1 reads SGHAT; CDR2 reads FQDESV (reference sequence). V was clipped by 5 bases and J by 7 bases; unmatched bases: 5. This chain's CDR3 is CASSSGTGGRGYTF. CDR3 DNA sequence: TGTGCCAGCAGCAGCGGGACAGGGGGCCGTGGCTACACCTTC.

This chain uses TRBV15 with TRBJ2-7; maybe TRBD2 (7 bases). The CDR3 has 16 amino acids. The V end lost 5 bases, the J end lost 0 bases, and 17 bases lay between the germline ends. Looked up from germline, CDR1 is LNHNV and CDR2 is YYDKDF (reference sequence). The CDR3 nucleotides are TGTGCCACCAGCGTGGGGGGGGACACCTACTCCTACGAGCAGTACTTC. Translating it yields CATSVGGDTYSYEQYF. The full variable domain, with the rest looked up from reference TRBV15 and TRBJ2-7, is DAMVIQNPRYQVTQFGKPVTLSCSQTLNHNVMYWYQQKSSQAPKLLFHYYDKDFNNEADTPDNFQSRRPNTSFCFLDIRSPGLGDTAMYLCATSVGGDTYSYEQYFGPGTRLTVT.

The rearrangement links TRBV5-1 to TRBJ2-7; TRBD1 is a possible D gene (5 bases). Trimming stripped 1 base from V and 2 bases from J, with 10 bases between. Germline CDR1 reads SGHRS; CDR2 reads YFSETQ. This CDR3 contains 14 residues. The DNA for the CDR3 is TGCGCCAGCAGCTTGCTTGGACATGCCTACGAGCAGTACTTC. Encoded protein: CASSLLGHAYEQYF.

The chain has TRBV6-5 and TRBJ2-3, with TRBD1 as a possible D gene (6 bases). Between the trimmed V and J ends, which lost 6 bases and 0 bases, there was a span of 13 bases. The germline V gene encodes CDR1 MNHEY and CDR2 SVGAGI. The CDR3 length is 15 residues. DNA for the CDR3: TGTGCCAGCAGAGCCACAGGGCCTAGCACAGATACGCAGTATTTT. As protein: CASRATGPSTDTQYF.

The rearrangement uses TRBV6-6 and TRBJ2-2; 8 nucleotides line up with TRBD1. Germline V gives CDR1 MNHNY, CDR2 SVGAGI (reference sequence). CDR3 length equals 16 residues. V lost 7 bases to trimming and J lost 4 bases; unmatched junction nucleotides: 11. This CDR3 reads CASTPGGTGATGELFF. The CDR3, as DNA: TGTGCCAGCACACCAGGTGGGACAGGCGCCACCGGGGAGCTGTTTTTT.

The gene calls are TRBV5-4 and TRBJ2-1, with TRBD2 matching over 10 bases. The CDR3 spans 16 residues. Trimming took 4 bases from V and 0 from J; bases not matched to a gene: 4. CDR1 is SGHNT and CDR2 is YYREEE in the germline V gene (reference sequence). The CDR3 sequence is CASSTAGGSSYNEQFF. DNA for the CDR3: TGTGCCAGCAGCACAGCGGGAGGGAGCTCCTACAATGAGCAGTTCTTC. Variable domain in full (rest from reference TRBV5-4 and TRBJ2-1): ETGVTQSPTHLIKTRGQQVTLRCSSQSGHNTVSWYQQALGQGPQFIFQYYREEENGRGNFPPRFSGLQFPNYSSELNVNALELDDSALYLCASSTAGGSSYNEQFFGPGTRLTVL.

The chain links TRBV3-1 (or the pseudogene TRBV3-2) to TRBJ1-6, with 10 nucleotides matching TRBD1. The J segment lost 11 bases and the V segment lost 2 bases, leaving 6 bases of the junction unmatched. This CDR3 region has 15 residues. Germline V gives CDR1 LGHDT, CDR2 YNNKEL (reference sequence). CDR3 residues: CASSQRDRGNPPLHF. CDR3 DNA: TGTGCCAGCAGCCAACGGGACAGGGGAAATCCACCCCTCCACTTT.